The 18 T cell receptor beta chains below come from one sample, sequenced in a study of blood T cell repertoires in COVID-19. Profiled with immunoSEQ multiplex PCR; TCRdb holds only in-frame clones, not every one. The sample has approximately 240,000 clones; approximately 83% are singletons. Sequencing input: peripheral blood. The source of these receptors is a woman in her fifties or sixties with acute or convalescent COVID-19.

J is TRBJ1-5 and V is TRBV6-5; D may be TRBD1 (6 bases). CDR3 length: 14 amino acids. Trimming stripped 2 bases from V and 9 bases from J, with 14 bases between. Germline assignment: CDR1 MNHEY and CDR2 SVGAGI. The CDR3 DNA follows: TGTGCCAGCAGTTACCAGGCAGGGGACGTGCCCCAGCATTTT. This codes for CASSYQAGDVPQHF.

The chain joins TRBV6-1 to TRBJ2-7; 9 bases agree with TRBD2. After removal of 3 bases from V and 10 bases from J, the junction contained 7 bases not matched to a gene. CDR1 is MNHNS, CDR2 SASEGT, per germline. The CDR3 is 13 amino acids. CDR3 residues: CASSDPSGTLQYF. CDR3 coding DNA: TGTGCCAGCAGTGATCCTAGCGGGACTTTACAGTACTTC.

The V call is TRBV29-1, the J call TRBJ1-1; TRBD1 is a possible D gene (5 bases). V was clipped by 7 bases and J by 2 bases, with 11 bases between them. Germline loops: CDR1 SQVTM, CDR2 ANQGSEA. This CDR3 is 12 amino acids long. Here the CDR3 DNA reads TGCAGCGACCGACAGTATAACACTGAAGCTTTCTTT. Translation gives CSDRQYNTEAFF.

The chain links TRBV28 to TRBJ2-4, with a possible D match to TRBD2 (7 bases). The CDR3 length is 14 residues. V was cut by 5 bases and J by 5 bases, with 13 bases left in between. Germline CDR1 reads MDHEN; CDR2 reads SYDVKM. Here the CDR3 DNA reads TGTGCCAGCAGTAAAACAGGGAGGGAAAACATTCAGTACTTC. Protein: CASSKTGRENIQYF. Complete variable domain (other parts from reference TRBV28 and TRBJ2-4): DVKVTQSSRYLVKRTGEKVFLECVQDMDHENMFWYRQDPGLGLRLIYFSYDVKMKEKGDIPEGYSVSREKKERFSLILESASTNQTSMYLCASSKTGRENIQYFGAGTRLSVL.

The chain combines TRBV27 with TRBJ2-3, with 8 nucleotides matching TRBD1. The CDR3 length is 16 residues. V shed 5 bases and J 1 base; nucleotides not matched to a gene: 8. Germline V gene data show CDR1 as MNHEY and CDR2 as SMNVEV (reference sequence). CDR3 sequence reads: CASSLVTTGGTDTQYF. The CDR3 DNA follows: TGTGCCAGCAGTCTAGTGACGACAGGGGGCACAGATACGCAGTATTTT.

The chain has TRBV19 and TRBJ1-3, with 7 bases fitting TRBD1. Unmatched junction bases numbered 13, after V lost 5 bases and J lost 0 bases. This CDR3 is 18 amino acids long. Germline CDR1 is LNHDA and CDR2 is SQIVND (reference sequence). CDR3 nucleotides: TGTGCCAGTAGTGTCAACAGGGGACGGCCAGTCTCTGGAAACACCATATATTTT. This encodes CASSVNRGRPVSGNTIYF.

This rearrangement joins TRBV3-1 (or the pseudogene TRBV3-2) to TRBJ2-3, with D tentatively TRBD2 (5 bases). The CDR3 is made up of 15 amino acids. Per the germline V gene, CDR1 is LGHDT and CDR2 is YNNKEL (reference sequence). V lost 4 bases, J lost 4 bases, and 15 bases lay in between. The CDR3 DNA follows: TGTGCCAGCAGCCGGCGAGCGGCCAATCCAGATACGCAGTATTTT. It codes for CASSRRAANPDTQYF.

There are a few counts of this clone. The rearrangement links TRBV7-2 to TRBJ2-4; possible D gene TRBD1, 5 bases. Germline CDR1 is SGHTA and CDR2 is FQGNSA. This CDR3 region has 15 residues. V was shortened by 1 base and J by 4 bases, with 11 bases between the two germline ends. This CDR3 is CASSLEGRAKNIQYF. Written as DNA, the CDR3 is TGTGCCAGCAGCTTAGAGGGCAGGGCAAAAAACATTCAGTACTTC.

V gene TRBV4-2 combines with J gene TRBJ1-2, with D possibly matching TRBD1 (5 bases). CDR3 length equals 14 residues. V gave up 0 bases and J gave up 7 bases, with 12 bases separating them. Germline lookup yields CDR1 LGHNA and CDR2 YNFKEQ. CDR3 nucleotide sequence: TGTGCCAGCAGCCAAGATAGGGCAGGGTTTGGCTACACCTTC. It yields the protein CASSQDRAGFGYTF.

The chain links TRBV3-1 (or the pseudogene TRBV3-2) to TRBJ2-6; 12 bases fit TRBD1. The CDR3 loop spans 21 amino acids. Germline values: CDR1 LGHDT, CDR2 YNNKEL (reference sequence). Trimming removed 7 bases from V and 0 bases from J; junction bases left unmatched: 16. Here the CDR3 DNA reads TGTGCCAGCACCGGGACAGGGGGCGCATCCACCCGGGGCTCTGGGGCCAACGTCCTGACTTTC. It is translated as CASTGTGGASTRGSGANVLTF.

CDR3: CASSSRQGANEQYF. CDR3 nucleotide sequence: TGTGCCAGCAGTTCGCGACAGGGGGCCAACGAGCAGTACTTC. The rearrangement uses TRBV28 and TRBJ2-7, with 10 nucleotides matching TRBD1. Germline V gene sequence: CDR1 MDHEN, CDR2 SYDVKM. The trim removed 4 bases at V and 5 bases at J, leaving 5 bases unmatched. CDR3 length: 14 residues.

This clone was found once. The V call is TRBV28, the J call TRBJ1-2; the match to TRBD1 covers 9 bases. The CDR3 has 13 residues. Germline V lookup: CDR1 MDHEN, CDR2 SYDVKM. J was trimmed by 8 bases and V by 5 bases; bases with no gene match: 6. CDR3 in DNA: TGTGCCAGCAGTGGCTGGACAGGGGTCGGCTACACCTTC. It is translated as CASSGWTGVGYTF.

The gene calls are TRBV9 and TRBJ2-3; TRBD1 is a possible D gene (5 bases). Trimming cost V 0 bases and J 5 bases, with 10 bases left between them. Germline CDR1 is SGDLS and CDR2 is YYNGEE. The CDR3 is 14 residues long. CDR3 nucleotides: TGTGCCAGCAGCGTAGAGGGTAGGGGAGATACGCAGTATTTT. Residues: CASSVEGRGDTQYF.

The chain employs TRBV4-1 and TRBJ1-4; 10 bases fit TRBD1. Germline V CDR1 and CDR2: MGHRA, YSYEKL. After removal of 4 bases from V and 8 bases from J, the junction contained 7 bases not matched to a gene. The CDR3 has 15 residues. The CDR3 loop reads CASSRSGTGAEKLFF. Here the CDR3 DNA reads TGCGCCAGCAGCCGTTCCGGGACAGGGGCGGAAAAACTGTTTTTT.

The chain links TRBV6-1 to TRBJ1-2; D gene uncertain. With 1 base removed from V and 4 bases from J, the gap between germline ends came to 10 bases. CDR1 MNHNS and CDR2 SASEGT come from the germline V gene. The CDR3 has 14 residues. In DNA, the CDR3 is TGTGCCAGCAGTGAAGTTTTTCGGGGCTATGGCTACACCTTC. This gives the protein CASSEVFRGYGYTF.

This sequence joins TRBV28 and TRBJ1-1; TRBD1 might be the D (5 bases). The V gene's germline CDR1 is MDHEN and CDR2 SYDVKM. The V end was cut by 6 bases, the J end by 8 bases, with 16 bases between. The CDR3 consists of 13 residues. The CDR3 DNA sequence: TGTGCCAGCAGCGGAGGGACTCCGTTCGAAGCTTTCTTT. Protein: CASSGGTPFEAFF.

The V and J genes are TRBV29-1 and TRBJ2-7; 9 nucleotides align to TRBD1. Germline V lookup: CDR1 SQVTM, CDR2 ANQGSEA. The CDR3 is 12 amino acids. V was pared by 4 bases and J by 6 bases, with 4 bases of the junction left unmatched. CDR3 sequence: CSVVGTGTEQYF. The CDR3 nucleotides are TGCAGCGTTGTCGGGACAGGGACCGAGCAGTACTTC.

The chain is built from TRBV5-4 and TRBJ1-1; maybe TRBD1 (6 bases). Germline CDR1 is SGHNT and CDR2 is YYREEE (reference sequence). Trimming took off 3 bases at V and 4 bases at J, with 13 bases between the two ends. The CDR3 contains 14 residues. CDR3 protein: CASSWDMSRTEAFF. The CDR3 DNA reads TGTGCCAGCAGCTGGGACATGTCACGCACTGAAGCTTTCTTT.